The entry below gives a single TCR beta chain sequence along with its context. The record originates from a study of cytomegalovirus exposure and HLA in healthy donors. The PCR used 60 Vbeta and 13 Jbeta primers. TCRdb's copy holds only in-frame clones and misses some; the assay was immunoSEQ multiplex PCR. The table has approximately 110,000 clones, roughly 78% seen once. Germline V gene lookup returns CDR1 MDHEN and CDR2 SYDVKM. Trimming cost V 6 bases and J 0 bases; bases outside gene matches: 5. The CDR3 has 16 residues. The sample consisted of PBMCs. The rearrangement links TRBV28 to TRBJ2-6, with 7 bases aligning to TRBD1. The clonotype originates from a woman in her thirties or forties in good health and CMV-seronegative. The DNA for the CDR3 is TGTGCCAGCAGCGGGACAGCCCCCTCTGGGGCCAACGTCCTGACTTTC. Translation gives CASSGTAPSGANVLTF.